What follows describes a single T cell receptor (beta chain). Its antigen is currently unknown. The CDR3 has 14 amino acids. Germline CDR1 is MDHEN and CDR2 is SYDVKM. This sample was taken from a study of monozygotic twins with inflammatory bowel disease. Study-wide results and limits: IBD patients displayed reduced TCRbeta diversity (inverse Simpson) when set against healthy co-twins. People with IBD had fewer clonotypes in common with others than healthy twins did, especially with disease activity.

From roughly 3,200 ng of total RNA, each TCR library was prepared. Eight reactions per sample, run separately, yielded cDNA. With the 5' RACE reads reprocessed, TCRdb shows one record per CDR3 protein and no DNA. Seen in this sample are 400,000 to 500,000 distinct CDR3 sequences; the ten most common clones hold under 3%. This receptor was identified in a human donor with ulcerative colitis or Crohn's disease, or a healthy co-twin of an affected twin (not recorded which). The sample taken for sequencing was blood. The V gene is TRBV28, the J gene TRBJ1-2; the D call of TRBD1 rests on TCRdb alone, since no DNA is present to check it. The CDR3 sequence: CASSSQDRGGGYTF.